This T cell receptor (beta chain) was sequenced in a study of blood T cell repertoires in COVID-19. Study overall: Specimens from acute and convalescent COVID-19 originated in the United States, Italy and Spain. Sample material is recorded as cDNA or gDNA derived from T cells, B-cell-depleted T cells, or PBMCs.

Authors' processing steps: For nucleated cells, counts were estimated from reference gene primer amplification. TCRdb's table, derived via immunoSEQ multiplex PCR, lists solely in-frame clones and lacks some. D and trimming come from the DNA, and the V and J calls and clone size come from that table. Of about 44,000 clones detected, about nine tenths appear once; the ten largest clones hold approximately 4.3%. This receptor was taken from a human donor in a cohort sampled during active COVID-19. Sequencing was performed on peripheral blood.

CDR3 protein: CASNQGQQAEAFF. In DNA form, the CDR3 reads TGTGCCAGCAACCAAGGCCAACAGGCTGAAGCTTTCTTT. The chain carries TRBV6-5 and TRBJ1-1; possible D gene TRBD1, 5 bases. Germline CDR1 and CDR2: MNHEY and SVGAGI. The CDR3 length is 13 residues. The ends were cut back, 7 bases at V and 6 bases at J, with 15 bases in the middle.